Following are 26 T cell receptor beta chains from one sample sequenced in a study of cytomegalovirus exposure and HLA in healthy donors. The PCR made use of 60 Vbeta and 13 Jbeta primers. The assay was immunoSEQ multiplex PCR, and TCRdb's table has in-frame clones only and misses some. The data contain about 93,000 clones, roughly four fifths of them seen just once; the ten biggest clones take up about 4%. The source material was PBMCs. All receptors derive from a man aged 50 or older in good health and CMV-seronegative.

The rearrangement joins TRBV15 to TRBJ2-7; 9 nucleotides align to TRBD1. Germline CDR1 and CDR2: LNHNV and YYDKDF (reference sequence). Losses at the gene ends were 5 bases for V and 4 bases for J; bases not matched to a gene: 6. The CDR3 contains 14 residues. CDR3 region: CATSPDRGRYEQYF. The DNA of the CDR3 is TGTGCCACCAGCCCTGACAGGGGGAGATACGAGCAGTACTTC.

The rearrangement links TRBV7-2 to TRBJ2-7, with 9 bases fitting TRBD1. Germline V gene lookup returns CDR1 SGHTA and CDR2 FQGNSA. CDR3 length equals 15 residues. V lost 4 bases and J lost 3; bases outside the gene matches: 7. In DNA, the CDR3 is TGTGCCAGCAGCTACGGACAGGGGACCGTCTACGAGCAGTACTTC. Protein: CASSYGQGTVYEQYF.

This chain joins TRBV30 and TRBJ2-3; 7 bases fit TRBD2. Germline V gene lookup returns CDR1 GTSNPN and CDR2 SVGIG (reference sequence). This CDR3 is 14 amino acids long. V was pared by 3 bases and J by 2 bases, with 5 bases of the junction left unmatched. CDR3 sequence reads: CAWREGLLTDTQYF. Here the CDR3 DNA reads TGTGCCTGGAGGGAGGGACTACTCACAGATACGCAGTATTTT.

V is TRBV15 and J is TRBJ1-4, with 8 bases identical to TRBD1. V lost 0 bases, J lost 0 bases, and 6 bases stayed unmatched. The CDR3 covers 18 residues. In germline, CDR1 is LNHNV, CDR2 YYDKDF (reference sequence). The DNA of the CDR3 is TGTGCCACCAGCAGAGAGAGGACAGGGACCTCAACTAATGAAAAACTGTTTTTT. It encodes CATSRERTGTSTNEKLFF.

The chain links TRBV28 to TRBJ1-5; 8 bases line up with TRBD1. This CDR3 comprises 15 residues. J lost 5 bases, V lost 5 bases, and 8 bases had no gene match. The germline V gene encodes CDR1 MDHEN and CDR2 SYDVKM. CDR3 coding DNA: TGTGCCAGCAGTACCGGGACAGGTGTCTATCAGCCCCAGCATTTT. Translating it yields CASSTGTGVYQPQHF.

The J gene is TRBJ2-1, the V gene TRBV10-3; D unresolved. Germline assignment: CDR1 ENHRY and CDR2 SYGVKD. V lost 2 bases and J 4 bases, leaving 6 bases between the germline ends. The CDR3 covers 13 residues. CDR3 in amino acids: CAISEARYNEQFF. The CDR3 bases are TGTGCCATCAGTGAGGCTAGGTACAATGAGCAGTTCTTC.

V is TRBV29-1 and J is TRBJ2-1, with D perhaps TRBD2 (7 bases). CDR3 length: 13 residues. Germline V gene lookup returns CDR1 SQVTM and CDR2 ANQGSEA. V lost 6 bases to trimming and J lost 2 bases, with 11 bases between them. The CDR3 DNA follows: TGCAGCGTGGGGGGGCTCACCTACAATGAGCAGTTCTTC. Its protein is CSVGGLTYNEQFF.

This chain joins TRBV4-2 and TRBJ2-3; 9 bases are shared with TRBD1. The V gene end was trimmed by 4 bases and the J gene end by 4 bases; junction bases not matched to a gene: 6. From germline, CDR1 is LGHNA and CDR2 YNFKEQ. The CDR3 is 15 amino acids. The CDR3 here is CASSPRTGAPDTQYF. The CDR3 DNA follows: TGTGCCAGCAGCCCCCGGACAGGGGCCCCAGATACGCAGTATTTT.

This chain uses TRBV28 with TRBJ1-5, with D possibly TRBD1 on 5 matching bases. This CDR3 spans 16 amino acids. V was trimmed by 7 bases and J by 1 base, leaving 17 bases between them. Germline CDR1 and CDR2: MDHEN and SYDVKM. In DNA form, the CDR3 reads TGTGCCAGCAACGCCCCCGCAGGGTCGAGCAATCAGCCCCAGCATTTT. This sequence encodes CASNAPAGSSNQPQHF.

V usage is TRBV19 and J usage is TRBJ1-5, with D unclear. V was cut by 4 bases and J by 6 bases, with 10 bases left in between. The CDR3 covers 13 residues. In germline, CDR1 is LNHDA, CDR2 SQIVND (reference sequence). CDR3 protein: CASSTELRQPQHF. The CDR3 DNA sequence: TGTGCCAGTAGTACTGAGTTACGTCAGCCCCAGCATTTT.

The sample holds a few counts of this clone. The V call is TRBV12-2, the J call TRBJ2-2; TRBD2, the table's D call, lacks a check against the DNA. TRBV12-2 is flagged as a pseudogene. This CDR3 contains 18 residues. CDR3 loop: CASEMEASGISNTGELFF. DNA for the CDR3: TGTGCAAGTGAAATGGAGGCTAGCGGGATATCGAACACCGGGGAGCTGTTTTTT.

J is TRBJ1-4 and V is TRBV9, with a weak D call TRBD1 (5 bases). This CDR3 is 15 amino acids long. V was cut by 0 bases and J by 4 bases, with 10 bases left in between. The germline gives CDR1 SGDLS, CDR2 YYNGEE. The CDR3 nucleotides read TGTGCCAGCAGCGTAGAAGGGGTTCTTAATGAAAAACTGTTTTTT. It specifies CASSVEGVLNEKLFF. Supplemented by reference TRBV9 and TRBJ1-4, the full variable domain reads DSGVTQTPKHLITATGQRVTLRCSPRSGDLSVYWYQQSLDQGLQFLIQYYNGEERAKGNILERFSAQQFPDLHSELNLSSLELGDSALYFCASSVEGVLNEKLFFGSGTQLSVL.

CDR3 sequence (DNA): TGTGCCAGCAGGACAGGGGATAATTCACCCCTCCACTTT. Translated, it gives CASRTGDNSPLHF. V gene TRBV6-1 combines with J gene TRBJ1-6, with 8 nucleotides matching TRBD1. J gave up 5 bases and V 6 bases, and 0 bases lay outside the gene matches. The V gene's germline CDR1 is MNHNS and CDR2 SASEGT. This CDR3 has 13 residues.

The chain recombines TRBV5-1 with TRBJ1-5; 8 bases align to TRBD1. V trimming: 4 bases; J trimming: 5 bases; junction bases outside the gene matches: 8. The CDR3 extends over 15 amino acids. Germline V CDR1 and CDR2: SGHRS, YFSETQ. The CDR3 reads CASSQGQGGDQPQHF. The CDR3 DNA reads as TGCGCCAGCAGCCAAGGACAGGGCGGGGATCAGCCCCAGCATTTT.

The chain has TRBV19 and TRBJ1-5; TRBD1 agrees at 9 bases. The J segment lost 2 bases and the V segment lost 6 bases, leaving 2 bases of the junction unmatched. Germline V CDR1 and CDR2: LNHDA, SQIVND (reference sequence). The length of the CDR3 is 14 residues. The CDR3 sequence: CASRDRGGNQPQHF. CDR3 DNA sequence: TGTGCCAGTAGGGACAGGGGAGGCAATCAGCCCCAGCATTTT.

This clone was observed a handful of times. The chain employs TRBV5-1 and TRBJ1-2, with a tentative D call TRBD1 (6 bases). Germline CDR1 reads SGHRS; CDR2 reads YFSETQ. Between the trimmed V and J ends, which lost 0 bases and 8 bases, there was a span of 8 bases. The CDR3 spans 12 residues. The DNA for the CDR3 is TGCGCCAGCAGCTTGGGGACAGAGGGCTACACCTTC. It specifies CASSLGTEGYTF.

The rearrangement uses TRBV19 and TRBJ2-3; 11 bases are a match to TRBD2. J lost 4 bases, V lost 6 bases, and 15 bases had no gene match. CDR3 length: 18 amino acids. Germline CDR1 LNHDA, CDR2 SQIVND (reference sequence). The CDR3 sequence: CASSRLALAGGPADTQYF. CDR3 nucleotides: TGTGCCAGTAGCCGTCTCGCCTTAGCGGGAGGGCCCGCAGATACGCAGTATTTT.

V is TRBV27 and J is TRBJ2-1; 9 nucleotides match TRBD1. Trimming cost V 2 bases and J 4 bases; bases outside gene matches: 9. This CDR3 contains 17 residues. CDR1 and CDR2 from the germline V gene are MNHEY and SMNVEV (reference sequence). This CDR3 reads CASSLAPGQGTYNEQFF. The CDR3 DNA follows: TGTGCCAGCAGTTTAGCGCCGGGACAGGGTACTTACAATGAGCAGTTCTTC.

This chain links TRBV5-1 with TRBJ2-3, with D possibly TRBD2 on 6 matching bases. Germline V lookup: CDR1 SGHRS, CDR2 YFSETQ. The V end was cut by 6 bases, the J end by 6 bases, with 14 bases between. The CDR3 sequence is 13 residues long. CDR3 loop: CASTDTEGDTQYF. In DNA, the CDR3 is TGCGCCAGCACCGACACGGAGGGGGATACGCAGTATTTT.

The chain carries TRBV11-3 and TRBJ2-1; TRBD2 agrees at 9 bases. With V trimmed by 4 bases and J by 3 bases, 4 bases remained unmatched. CDR3 size: 15 residues. Looked up from germline, CDR1 is SGHNT and CDR2 is YENEEA. This chain's CDR3 is CASSSLAGVYNEQFF. The CDR3 DNA is TGTGCCAGCAGCTCATTAGCGGGAGTCTACAATGAGCAGTTCTTC.

This chain connects TRBV5-8 to TRBJ2-1; 7 positions match TRBD2. Germline V CDR1 and CDR2: SGHTS, YDEGEE. After removal of 4 bases from V and 9 bases from J, the junction contained 4 bases not matched to a gene. The CDR3 totals 12 residues. The chain's CDR3 is CASSPGGGEQFF. For the CDR3, the DNA is TGTGCCAGCAGCCCCGGCGGGGGTGAGCAGTTCTTC.

This clone was detected a few times. J is TRBJ2-7 and V is TRBV9, with a weak D call TRBD2 (5 bases). The length of the CDR3 is 16 residues. V lost 2 bases to trimming and J lost 4 bases, with 19 bases between them. Germline V gives CDR1 SGDLS, CDR2 YYNGEE. For the CDR3, the DNA is TGTGCCAGCAGCGTCGCAGGTGGAGTCGGACTTTACGAGCAGTACTTC. Translation: CASSVAGGVGLYEQYF. The complete variable domain, with remaining parts taken from reference TRBV9 and TRBJ2-7, reads DSGVTQTPKHLITATGQRVTLRCSPRSGDLSVYWYQQSLDQGLQFLIQYYNGEERAKGNILERFSAQQFPDLHSELNLSSLELGDSALYFCASSVAGGVGLYEQYFGPGTRLTVT.

This clone appeared a single time. The gene calls are TRBV2 and TRBJ2-7, with D maybe TRBD2 (7 bases). This CDR3 has 12 residues. V shed 7 bases and J shed 5 bases, with 12 bases lying between them. Per germline, CDR1 SNHLY and CDR2 FYNNEI. The CDR3 DNA sequence: TGTGCCAGCAAGGGGGGGGGCGACGAGCAGTACTTC. This sequence encodes CASKGGGDEQYF. The complete variable domain, with remaining parts taken from reference TRBV2 and TRBJ2-7, reads EPEVTQTPSHQVTQMGQEVILRCVPISNHLYFYWYRQILGQKVEFLVSFYNNEISEKSEIFDDQFSVERPDGSNFTLKIRSTKLEDSAMYFCASKGGGDEQYFGPGTRLTVT.

The chain is built from TRBV21-1 and TRBJ2-2; the table calls TRBD1, which could not be checked here. TRBV21-1 is noted as a pseudogene. This CDR3 contains 19 residues. DNA for the CDR3: TGTGCCAGCAGCAAAGTTGCAGATTACCTTATCCAGAACACCGGGGAGCTGTTTTTT. This translates into CASSKVADYLIQNTGELFF.

The V gene is TRBV7-2, the J gene TRBJ2-1; 9 nucleotides match TRBD2. The length of the CDR3 is 16 residues. Germline V gene data show CDR1 as SGHTA and CDR2 as FQGNSA. V trimming: 1 base; J trimming: 8 bases; junction bases outside the gene matches: 9. In DNA, the CDR3 is TGTGCCAGCAGCTTAGATCAGACTAGCGGTAGCGATGAGCAGTTCTTC. Translated: CASSLDQTSGSDEQFF.

About this clone itself: The same CDR3 is also encoded by other DNA sequences in this sample. V is TRBV5-1 and J is TRBJ1-4; TRBD1 agrees at 7 bases. The CDR3 sequence is 14 residues long. The V gene's germline CDR1 is SGHRS and CDR2 YFSETQ. CDR3 DNA sequence: TGCGCTAGCTGCCCGGGACAGCCCAATGAAAAACTGTTTTTT. This translates into CASCPGQPNEKLFF.